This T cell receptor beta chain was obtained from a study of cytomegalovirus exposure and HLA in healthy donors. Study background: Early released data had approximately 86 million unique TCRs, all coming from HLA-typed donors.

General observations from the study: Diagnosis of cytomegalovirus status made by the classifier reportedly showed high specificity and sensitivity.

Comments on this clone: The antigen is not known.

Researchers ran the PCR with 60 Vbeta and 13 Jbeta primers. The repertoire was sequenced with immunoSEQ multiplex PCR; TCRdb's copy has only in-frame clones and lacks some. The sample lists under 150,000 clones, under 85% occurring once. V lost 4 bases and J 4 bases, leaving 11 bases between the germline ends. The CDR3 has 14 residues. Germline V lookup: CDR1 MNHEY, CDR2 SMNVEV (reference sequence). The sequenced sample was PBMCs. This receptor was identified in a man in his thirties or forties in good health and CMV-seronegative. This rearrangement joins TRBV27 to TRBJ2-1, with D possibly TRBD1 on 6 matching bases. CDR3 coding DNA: TGTGCCAGCAGTTCCAGGGGCAAATACAATGAGCAGTTCTTC. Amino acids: CASSSRGKYNEQFF.